These 27 T cell receptor beta chains were all obtained from the same sample, sequenced in a study of technical replicates of blood from several donors. This table comes from immunoSEQ multiplex PCR, and its TCRdb copy is limited to in-frame clones, with some not included. The sample yields tens of thousands of clones, about 91% seen once. Specimen: T cells isolated from PBMCs. The receptors come from a human donor in good health.

The genes are TRBV6-5 and TRBJ2-1; TRBD2 matches at 12 bases. V shed 2 bases and J 9 bases; nucleotides not matched to a gene: 5. This CDR3 spans 15 amino acids. In germline, CDR1 is MNHEY, CDR2 SVGAGI. In DNA form, the CDR3 reads TGTGCCAGCAGTTACCGACTGACTAGCGGGAGTGAGCAGTTCTTC. It codes for CASSYRLTSGSEQFF.

The J gene is TRBJ2-7, the V gene TRBV30, with D perhaps matching TRBD1 (6 bases). The CDR3 runs 16 residues. Germline V CDR1 and CDR2: GTSNPN, SVGIG (reference sequence). Trimming took 3 bases from V and 4 from J, leaving 22 bases between them. The CDR3 coding sequence is TGTGCCTGGAGGGACCGGGTTGGGTCAGGGGTTTACGAGCAGTACTTC. Its protein product is CAWRDRVGSGVYEQYF.

The genes are TRBV29-1 and TRBJ1-1, with D uncertain. Germline CDR1 reads SQVTM; CDR2 reads ANQGSEA. V lost 3 bases and J lost 11, with 16 bases in between. The CDR3 sequence is 12 residues long. The DNA of the CDR3 is TGCAGCGTTGATAACGATGGTCAGGCGGCTTTCTTT. It encodes CSVDNDGQAAFF.

The V call is TRBV7-9, the J call TRBJ1-2; D remains unclear. V was pared by 5 bases and J by 4 bases, with 20 bases between. CDR3 length: 16 amino acids. Germline assignment: CDR1 SEHNR and CDR2 FQNEAQ (reference sequence). The CDR3 is CASSQSSRFYAYGYTF. CDR3 DNA: TGTGCCAGCAGCCAAAGTAGTCGATTTTACGCCTATGGCTACACCTTC.

The chain links TRBV27 to TRBJ2-3, with 10 nucleotides matching TRBD2. V trimming: 3 bases; J trimming: 9 bases; junction bases outside the gene matches: 24. The CDR3 runs 20 residues. From germline, CDR1 is MNHEY and CDR2 SMNVEV (reference sequence). The CDR3 bases are TGTGCCAGCAGTTTGCCGCTAGCGGGAGAGAAGGGTGGGCAGGGGGGCACGCAGTATTTT. It translates to CASSLPLAGEKGGQGGTQYF.

This sequence joins TRBV9 and TRBJ2-1; 7 bases map to TRBD1. The CDR3 contains 14 residues. Germline values: CDR1 SGDLS, CDR2 YYNGEE. V shed 0 bases, J shed 8 bases, and the junction held 5 bases outside the gene matches. This CDR3 is CASSVEEGAYEQFF. Written as DNA, the CDR3 is TGTGCCAGCAGCGTAGAAGAGGGGGCCTATGAGCAGTTCTTC.

The genes are TRBV20-1 and TRBJ2-3; D not resolved. Germline V gene sequence: CDR1 DFQATT, CDR2 SNEGSKA (reference sequence). Between the trimmed V and J ends, which lost 5 bases and 2 bases, there was a span of 2 bases. CDR3 length: 10 amino acids. In DNA form, the CDR3 reads TGCAGTGCTTACACAGATACGCAGTATTTT. Translation: CSAYTDTQYF.

The V and J genes are TRBV7-9 and TRBJ1-2; D uncertain. Germline assignment: CDR1 SEHNR and CDR2 FQNEAQ (reference sequence). The CDR3 runs 15 residues. V shed 0 bases and J shed 1 base, with 9 bases lying between them. CDR3 amino acids: CASSLAQIYNYGYTF. DNA of the CDR3: TGTGCCAGCAGCTTAGCACAGATTTATAACTATGGCTACACCTTC.

The chain joins TRBV6-5 to TRBJ1-4; maybe TRBD1 (5 bases). This CDR3 is 13 amino acids long. V lost 6 bases and J lost 6, with 11 bases in between. CDR1 MNHEY and CDR2 SVGAGI come from the germline V gene. The CDR3 loop reads CASRGWGDEKLFF. For the CDR3, the DNA is TGTGCCAGCAGAGGGTGGGGGGATGAAAAACTGTTTTTT.

CDR3 amino acids: CASSLVGGGQETQYF. CDR3 in DNA: TGTGCCAGCAGCTTAGTTGGGGGCGGCCAAGAGACCCAGTACTTC. The chain has TRBV7-2 and TRBJ2-5; D perhaps matches TRBD1 (6 bases). V lost 1 base to trimming and J lost 1 base, with 10 bases between them. The CDR3 contains 15 residues. Germline V gene data show CDR1 as SGHTA and CDR2 as FQGNSA.

This clone was picked up one time. V is TRBV6-4 and J is TRBJ2-1, with a possible D match to TRBD2 (6 bases). This CDR3 is built from 15 residues. V was cut by 4 bases and J by 2 bases, with 12 bases left in between. Germline CDR1 is MRHNA and CDR2 is SNTAGT. The CDR3 DNA sequence: TGTGCCAGCAGTGTCGGGACTCTACCCTACAATGAGCAGTTCTTC. It translates to CASSVGTLPYNEQFF.

The chain joins TRBV19 to TRBJ1-1; 9 bases are a match to TRBD1. CDR3 length: 17 residues. Germline loops: CDR1 LNHDA, CDR2 SQIVND (reference sequence). Unmatched junction bases numbered 9, after V lost 0 bases and J lost 4 bases. CDR3 region: CASSIEQGAVGGTEAFF. The CDR3 bases are TGTGCCAGTAGTATAGAACAGGGGGCCGTTGGGGGCACTGAAGCTTTCTTT.

This clone was found once. V usage is TRBV28 and J usage is TRBJ1-2; TRBD1 agrees at 7 bases. There are 14 residues in the CDR3. Germline trimming cut 5 bases from V and 6 bases from J; bases unmatched to any gene: 9. Germline V gene lookup returns CDR1 MDHEN and CDR2 SYDVKM. CDR3 sequence: CASSGLRQGNGYTF. CDR3 DNA sequence: TGTGCCAGCAGTGGACTTCGACAGGGAAATGGCTACACCTTC.

The chain carries TRBV18 and TRBJ2-7; 7 nucleotides match TRBD1. V shed 4 bases and J 1 base; nucleotides not matched to a gene: 4. The CDR3 is made up of 14 amino acids. Germline-derived CDR1 and CDR2 are KGHSH and LQKENI. CDR3 coding DNA: TGTGCCAGCTCACTACCGGGACAGTCCTACGAGCAGTACTTC. Residues: CASSLPGQSYEQYF.

CDR3 DNA sequence: TGTGCCAGCAGCCCGGAGGGGGCCGGCTACGAGCAGTACTTC. It codes for CASSPEGAGYEQYF. The rearrangement links TRBV7-9 to TRBJ2-7; possible D gene TRBD1, 7 bases. Per germline, CDR1 SEHNR and CDR2 FQNEAQ (reference sequence). The CDR3 has 14 amino acids. With 5 bases removed from V and 3 bases from J, the gap between germline ends came to 14 bases.

This clone has just a few counts. V and J are TRBV29-1 and TRBJ2-2; 8 nucleotides match TRBD1. The trim removed 7 bases at V and 4 bases at J, leaving 5 bases unmatched. CDR3 length: 13 residues. From germline, CDR1 is SQVTM and CDR2 ANQGSEA. In DNA form, the CDR3 reads TGCAGCGCAGGGGACAGGTCCACCGGGGAGCTGTTTTTT. This codes for CSAGDRSTGELFF.

CDR3: CASSSVVGLAEDTDTQYF. The CDR3 region has the DNA TGTGCCAGCAGCTCCGTCGTAGGACTAGCGGAGGACACAGATACGCAGTATTTT. The rearrangement links TRBV7-9 to TRBJ2-3; 10 positions match TRBD2. Germline-derived CDR1 and CDR2 are SEHNR and FQNEAQ (reference sequence). CDR3 size: 18 residues. V trimming: 4 bases; J trimming: 2 bases; junction bases outside the gene matches: 12.

V gene TRBV7-9 combines with J gene TRBJ2-7; 9 bases map to TRBD1. Looked up from germline, CDR1 is SEHNR and CDR2 is FQNEAQ (reference sequence). With 5 bases clipped from V and 3 bases from J, the junction kept 5 bases outside the gene matches. This CDR3 is built from 14 residues. The DNA of the CDR3 is TGTGCCAGCAGCATCCCGGGACAGGGCTACGAGCAGTACTTC. Protein sequence: CASSIPGQGYEQYF.

V and J are TRBV29-1 and TRBJ2-1; no firm D call. Germline lookup yields CDR1 SQVTM and CDR2 ANQGSEA. This CDR3 contains 14 residues. The V gene lost 7 bases and the J gene lost 0 bases, with 13 bases spanning the gap. The CDR3 is CSAISPSSYNEQFF. The CDR3 bases are TGCAGCGCTATCTCTCCGAGCTCCTACAATGAGCAGTTCTTC.

This rearrangement joins TRBV21-1 to TRBJ2-1; the table assigns TRBD2, which was not confirmed against the DNA. TRBV21-1 is labeled a pseudogene. This CDR3 region has 16 residues. In DNA, the CDR3 is TGTGCCAGCAGCAAAGCACGCGGGACCACGTTGGGGACCCAGTTCTTC. Protein product: CASSKARGTTLGTQFF.

In its sample, this clone was seen once. This rearrangement joins TRBV19 to TRBJ1-4; possible D gene TRBD1, 6 bases. The CDR3 runs 15 residues. V shed 4 bases and J shed 5 bases, with 14 bases lying between them. CDR1 LNHDA and CDR2 SQIVND come from the germline V gene (reference sequence). The CDR3 sequence is CASSTGDAENEKLFF. The CDR3 DNA follows: TGTGCCAGTAGTACAGGGGACGCGGAGAATGAAAAACTGTTTTTT.

This sequence joins TRBV7-8 and TRBJ2-7; D possibly corresponds to TRBD2 (7 bases). CDR1 and CDR2 from the germline V gene are SGHVS and FQNEAQ. The germline V and J ends were trimmed by 5 bases and 7 bases, with 21 bases remaining between them. CDR3 length: 15 residues. CDR3: CASSQTRGAWGEQYF. In DNA, the CDR3 is TGTGCCAGCAGCCAAACCCGGGGGGCCTGGGGGGAGCAGTACTTC.

The chain carries TRBV4-1 and TRBJ2-2; weak D call: TRBD1 (6 bases). The germline V gene encodes CDR1 MGHRA and CDR2 YSYEKL. The CDR3 covers 17 residues. V was trimmed by 0 bases and J by 4 bases, leaving 15 bases between them. For the CDR3, the DNA is TGCGCCAGCAGCCAAGAAATACAGGGTTCGGGCACCGGGGAGCTGTTTTTT. Translation: CASSQEIQGSGTGELFF.

The V gene is TRBV11-1, the J gene TRBJ2-1, with 11 nucleotides matching TRBD2. The CDR3 contains 15 residues. CDR1 and CDR2 (germline): SGHAT, FQDESV (reference sequence). The V segment lost 5 bases and the J segment 8 bases; nucleotides outside the gene matches: 8. The CDR3 sequence: CASSLTSGSRDEQFF. CDR3 DNA sequence: TGTGCCAGCAGCCTAACTAGCGGGAGCCGCGATGAGCAGTTCTTC.

The rearrangement uses TRBV5-4 and TRBJ1-1; D unresolved. V shed 1 base and J shed 8 bases, with 9 bases lying between them. CDR1 is SGHNT, CDR2 YYREEE, per germline (reference sequence). This CDR3 is built from 12 residues. Here the CDR3 reads CASSLKNREAFF. In DNA, the CDR3 is TGTGCCAGCAGCTTGAAGAACAGAGAAGCTTTCTTT.

J is TRBJ2-1 and V is TRBV4-1; the match to TRBD2 covers 10 bases. The CDR3 is 20 residues long. V lost 7 bases and J lost 0; bases outside the gene matches: 18. Germline V gene sequence: CDR1 MGHRA, CDR2 YSYEKL. In nucleotides, the CDR3 is TGCGCCAGCACGGATAAAGCGGGAGGGAGAGTCTCTAGCTCCTACAATGAGCAGTTCTTC. It specifies CASTDKAGGRVSSSYNEQFF.

The chain combines TRBV2 with TRBJ2-7, with D perhaps TRBD1 (6 bases). The germline V gene has CDR1 SNHLY and CDR2 FYNNEI. Trimming cost V 4 bases and J 3 bases, with 7 bases left between them. The CDR3 covers 12 residues. Here the CDR3 DNA reads TGTGCCAGCAGTGTGACAGGCTACGAGCAGTACTTC. It encodes CASSVTGYEQYF.